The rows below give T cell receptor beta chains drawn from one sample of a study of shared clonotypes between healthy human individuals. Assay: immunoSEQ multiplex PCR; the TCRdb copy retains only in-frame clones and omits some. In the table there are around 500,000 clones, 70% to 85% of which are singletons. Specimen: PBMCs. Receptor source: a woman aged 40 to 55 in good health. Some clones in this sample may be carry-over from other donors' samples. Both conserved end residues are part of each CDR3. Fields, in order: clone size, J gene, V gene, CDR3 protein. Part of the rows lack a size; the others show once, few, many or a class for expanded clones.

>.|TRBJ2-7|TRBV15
CATSRILAGAGEQYF
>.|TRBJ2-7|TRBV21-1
CASSRERQIYEQYF
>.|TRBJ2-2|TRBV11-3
CASSPGSHTGELFF
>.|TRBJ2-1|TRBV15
CATSRENNPGGQFF
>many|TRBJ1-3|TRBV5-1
CASSLGTGYSGNTIYF
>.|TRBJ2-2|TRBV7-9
CASSSGQNRGHGELFF
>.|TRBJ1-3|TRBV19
CASSMIASSGNTIYF
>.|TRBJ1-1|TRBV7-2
CASSFAGSTEAFF
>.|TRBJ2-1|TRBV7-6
CASSSTRREPYNEQFF
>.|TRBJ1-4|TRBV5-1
CASSLGTANEKLFF
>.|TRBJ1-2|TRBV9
CASSHRGNYGYTF
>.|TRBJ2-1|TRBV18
CASSPGLRSSYNEQFF
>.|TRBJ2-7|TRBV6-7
CAGSPTSGRARDEQYF
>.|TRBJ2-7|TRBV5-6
CASSDPGGSSYEQYF
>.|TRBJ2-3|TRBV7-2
CASSSEAGDTQYF
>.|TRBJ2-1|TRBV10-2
CASRLAGDYNEQFF
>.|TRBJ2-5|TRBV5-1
CASIGETETQYF
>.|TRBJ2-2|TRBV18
CASSPGLASNTGELFF
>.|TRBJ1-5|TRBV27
CASSLRTSYQPQHF
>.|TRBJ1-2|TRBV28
CASSGQGATSYGYTF
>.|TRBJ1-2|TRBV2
CASSAFGRLGGGYTF
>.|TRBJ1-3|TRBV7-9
CASSLAGQGFTGNTIYF
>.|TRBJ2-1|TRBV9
CASSVGLGHEQFF
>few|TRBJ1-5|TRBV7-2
CASSLGARENQPQHF